Presented here are 6 T cell receptor beta chains from one specimen sequenced in a study of OX40 agonist ivuxolimab in advanced cancers. Assay used: immunoSEQ multiplex PCR; TCRdb lists only in-frame clones, some missing. Here the sample spans roughly 64,000 clones, around 83% being singletons. The sequences come from CD4+ or CD8+ T cells sorted from blood, collected in a trial of the OX40 agonist ivuxolimab. The source is an adult with an advanced solid tumor such as melanoma, head and neck, liver or kidney cancer.

The V gene is TRBV19, the J gene TRBJ1-1; the D gene is possibly TRBD1 (5 bases). Germline V gene data show CDR1 as LNHDA and CDR2 as SQIVND (reference sequence). The CDR3 extends over 15 amino acids. Trimming removed 6 bases from V and 7 bases from J, with 21 bases in between. CDR3 bases: TGTGCCAGTAGCAACGGGGACTGGGGGATGGATGAAGCTTTCTTT. This sequence encodes CASSNGDWGMDEAFF.

This sequence joins TRBV29-1 and TRBJ1-1; D remains ambiguous. Germline V lookup: CDR1 SQVTM, CDR2 ANQGSEA. This CDR3 is built from 11 residues. The ends were cut back, 4 bases at V and 3 bases at J, with 6 bases in the middle. The CDR3 nucleotides are TGCAGCGTTGTAGGGTACACTGAAGCTTTCTTT. It translates to CSVVGYTEAFF.

The chain combines TRBV5-5 with TRBJ1-2; D unresolved. Trimming left V 5 bases short and J 2 bases short, with 16 bases between. The CDR3 consists of 15 residues. Germline V gene lookup returns CDR1 SGHKS and CDR2 YYEKEE (reference sequence). DNA of the CDR3: TGTGCCAGCAGACAAGATTATGCGAACAACTATGGCTACACCTTC. It translates to CASRQDYANNYGYTF.

The chain joins TRBV7-3 to TRBJ1-2, with 8 bases that match TRBD1. V lost 1 base to trimming and J lost 3 bases; unmatched junction nucleotides: 7. Per germline, CDR1 SGHTA and CDR2 FQGTGA. There are 16 residues in the CDR3. In DNA, the CDR3 is TGTGCCAGCAGCTTAAGATCCGGGACAGGCTACTATGGCTACACCTTC. Its translation: CASSLRSGTGYYGYTF. Supplemented by reference TRBV7-3 and TRBJ1-2, the full variable domain reads GAGVSQTPSNKVTEKGKYVELRCDPISGHTALYWYRQSLGQGPEFLIYFQGTGAADDSGLPNDRFFAVRPEGSVSTLKIQRTERGDSAVYLCASSLRSGTGYYGYTFGSGTRLTVV.

The chain joins TRBV5-1 to TRBJ2-5; D gene uncertain. Germline CDR1 and CDR2: SGHRS and YFSETQ. Trimming pared 2 bases from V and 5 bases from J, leaving 7 bases between. The CDR3 totals 12 residues. In nucleotides, the CDR3 is TGCGCCAGCAGCTTAGGTGAGGAGACCCAGTACTTC. Its translation is CASSLGEETQYF.

This clone was seen only a few times. This chain uses TRBV6-6 with TRBJ1-6, with TRBD1 as a possible D gene (6 bases). V dropped 6 bases and J dropped 12 bases, with 12 bases sitting between them. Germline V gene sequence: CDR1 MNHNY, CDR2 SVGAGI (reference sequence). The CDR3 sequence is 12 residues long. Here the CDR3 reads CASRPLQGPLHF. The CDR3 DNA reads as TGTGCCAGCAGGCCGCTACAGGGACCCCTCCACTTT.